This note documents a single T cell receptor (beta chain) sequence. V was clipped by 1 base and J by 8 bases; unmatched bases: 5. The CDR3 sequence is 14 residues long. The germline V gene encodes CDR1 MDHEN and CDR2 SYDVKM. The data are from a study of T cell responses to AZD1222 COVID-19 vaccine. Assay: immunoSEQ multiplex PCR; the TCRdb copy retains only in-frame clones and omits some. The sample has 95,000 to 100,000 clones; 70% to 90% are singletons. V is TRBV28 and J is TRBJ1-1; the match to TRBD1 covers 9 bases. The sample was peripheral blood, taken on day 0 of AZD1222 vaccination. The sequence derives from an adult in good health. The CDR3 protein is CASSLLRDREEAFF. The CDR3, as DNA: TGTGCCAGCAGTTTATTGCGGGACAGGGAAGAAGCTTTCTTT.